The present T cell receptor beta chain was sequenced within a study of low-dose radiotherapy and immunotherapy resistance in tumors. Study summary: Fractions of 0.5 Gy went to Cohort 1 every 2 weeks, totaling 6.5 Gy. Every two weeks patients got nivolumab 240 mg flat dose, plus ipilimumab 1 mg/kg every six weeks, intravenously.

Time point here: before trial treatment. Eligibility was restricted to patients presenting with advanced solid tumors that lacked tumor-infiltrating lymphocytes. TRAV- and TRBV-specific primers, spanning alpha and beta chains, primed first-strand cDNA. Both a constant-region primer and a V-primer adapter served to amplify TCRs across 20 to 25 PCR cycles. Isolated mRNA underwent amplification via in vitro transcription. TCRdb itself ran the reads through MiXCR, one entry per CDR3 protein. The sample yields around 68,000 distinct CDR3 sequences, 26% seen once. The V and J ends lost 0 bases and 9 bases respectively, with 16 bases between them. Looked up from germline, CDR1 is SQVTM and CDR2 is ANQGSEA. This CDR3 spans 14 amino acids.

Source: PBMCs, taken before treatment. The sequence came from a male donor with rectosigmoid adenocarcinoma. This sequence joins TRBV29-1 and TRBJ2-3; tentatively, D is TRBD1 or TRBD2 (6 bases each). The CDR3 reads CSVEDTGAPGTQYF. The CDR3 region has the DNA TGCAGCGTTGAAGATACGGGGGCCCCAGGAACGCAGTATTTT.